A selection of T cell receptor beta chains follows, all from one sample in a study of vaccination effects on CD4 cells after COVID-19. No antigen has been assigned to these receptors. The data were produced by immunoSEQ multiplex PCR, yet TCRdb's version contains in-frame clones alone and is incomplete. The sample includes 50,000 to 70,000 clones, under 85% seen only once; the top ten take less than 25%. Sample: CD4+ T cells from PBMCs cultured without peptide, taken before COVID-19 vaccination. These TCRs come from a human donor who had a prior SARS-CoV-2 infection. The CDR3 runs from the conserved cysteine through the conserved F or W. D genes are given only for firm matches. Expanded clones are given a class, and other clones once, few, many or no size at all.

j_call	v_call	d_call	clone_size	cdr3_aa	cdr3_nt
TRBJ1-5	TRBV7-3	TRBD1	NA	CASSLSRGGGRGRLGDQPQHF	TGTGCCAGCAGCTTAAGTCGCGGTGGGGGCAGGGGGCGCCTAGGGGATCAGCCCCAGCATTTT
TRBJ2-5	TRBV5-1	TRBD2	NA	CASSFGLAGAQETQYF	TGCGCCAGCAGCTTCGGACTAGCGGGGGCCCAAGAGACCCAGTACTTC
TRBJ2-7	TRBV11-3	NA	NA	CASSQTDLSYEQYF	TGTGCCAGCAGCCAGACAGACCTCTCCTACGAGCAGTACTTC
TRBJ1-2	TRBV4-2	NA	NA	CASSQEGIRQRVAYGYTF	TGTGCCAGCAGCCAAGAGGGTATACGACAGCGTGTCGCTTATGGCTACACCTTC
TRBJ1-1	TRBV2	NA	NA	CASNLRGGDTEAFF	TGTGCCAGCAACCTCAGGGGCGGGGACACTGAAGCTTTCTTT
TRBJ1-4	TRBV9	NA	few	CASSAQATNEKLFF	TGTGCCAGCAGCGCGCAAGCAACTAATGAAAAACTGTTTTTT
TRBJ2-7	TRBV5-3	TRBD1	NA	CARTPGDREIYEQYF	TGTGCCAGAACCCCGGGGGACAGGGAAATTTACGAGCAGTACTTC
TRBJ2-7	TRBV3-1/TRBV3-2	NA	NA	CASSRNYEQYF	TGTGCCAGCAGCCGAAACTACGAGCAGTACTTC
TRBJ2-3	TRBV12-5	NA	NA	CASGLVGLGRPFGTDTQYF	TGTGCTAGTGGTTTGGTAGGTCTGGGGAGACCCTTTGGCACAGATACGCAGTATTTT
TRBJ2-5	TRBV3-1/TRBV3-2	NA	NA	CASRPYSGGESETQYF	TGTGCCAGCAGACCCTACTCGGGGGGCGAGTCAGAGACCCAGTACTTC
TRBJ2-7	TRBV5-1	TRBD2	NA	CASSLDTSGSGEQYF	TGCGCCAGCAGCTTGGATACTAGCGGGAGTGGAGAGCAGTACTTC
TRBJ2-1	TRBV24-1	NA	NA	CATRTNDYEQFF	TGTGCCACCAGGACAAATGACTATGAGCAGTTCTTC
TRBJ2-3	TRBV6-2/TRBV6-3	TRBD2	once	CASSYGWEGRDTQYF	TGTGCCAGCAGTTACGGGTGGGAGGGCCGGGATACGCAGTATTTT
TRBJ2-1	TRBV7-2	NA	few	CASSLMAGGNEQFF	TGTGCCAGCAGCTTAATGGCAGGGGGGAATGAGCAGTTCTTC
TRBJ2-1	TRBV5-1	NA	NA	CASSLVGIYNEQFF	TGCGCCAGCAGCTTGGTGGGGATTTACAATGAGCAGTTCTTC
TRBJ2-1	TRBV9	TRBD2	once	CASSGGAGTRTPNEQFF	TGTGCCAGCAGCGGAGGGGCCGGGACTAGGACCCCCAATGAGCAGTTCTTC
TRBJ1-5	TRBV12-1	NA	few	CARWTFGSGNQPQHF	NA
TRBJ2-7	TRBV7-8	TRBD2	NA	CASSGRTSGEYEQYF	TGTGCCAGCAGCGGACGGACTAGCGGGGAGTACGAGCAGTACTTC
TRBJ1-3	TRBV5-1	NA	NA	CASSLAGNTIYF	TGCGCCAGCAGCTTGGCCGGGAACACCATATATTTT
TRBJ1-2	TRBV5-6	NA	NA	CASSRPNYGYTF	TGTGCCAGCAGCCGACCTAACTATGGCTACACCTTC
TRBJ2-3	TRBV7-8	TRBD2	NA	CASSLGQFVAGGPYTQYF	TGTGCCAGCAGCTTAGGACAATTTGTGGCGGGGGGGCCATATACGCAGTATTTT
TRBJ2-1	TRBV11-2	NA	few	CASSLYYEQFF	TGTGCCAGCAGCCTTTACTATGAGCAGTTCTTC
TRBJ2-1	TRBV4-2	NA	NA	CASSQDRWAGYNEQFF	TGTGCCAGCAGCCAAGATCGGTGGGCTGGCTACAATGAGCAGTTCTTC
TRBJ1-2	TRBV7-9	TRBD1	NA	CASSLETGRYYGYTF	TGTGCCAGCAGCCTAGAGACAGGGCGTTACTATGGCTACACCTTC
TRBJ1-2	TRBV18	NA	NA	CASSSNRGASYGYTF	TGTGCCAGCTCAAGCAATAGGGGAGCCTCCTATGGCTACACCTTC
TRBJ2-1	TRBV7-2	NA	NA	CASSLGLGDSYNEQFF	TGTGCCAGCAGCTTAGGGCTAGGAGACTCCTACAATGAGCAGTTCTTC
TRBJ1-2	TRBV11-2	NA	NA	CASSFDPRLQGWGYTF	TGTGCCAGCAGCTTCGACCCTAGATTACAGGGTTGGGGCTACACCTTC
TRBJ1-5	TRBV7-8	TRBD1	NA	CASSRTRDRHQPQHF	TGTGCCAGCAGCAGAACGCGGGACAGGCATCAGCCCCAGCATTTT
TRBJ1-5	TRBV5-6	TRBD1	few	CASSLWGQGHQPQHF	TGTGCCAGCAGCTTGTGGGGACAGGGGCATCAGCCCCAGCATTTT